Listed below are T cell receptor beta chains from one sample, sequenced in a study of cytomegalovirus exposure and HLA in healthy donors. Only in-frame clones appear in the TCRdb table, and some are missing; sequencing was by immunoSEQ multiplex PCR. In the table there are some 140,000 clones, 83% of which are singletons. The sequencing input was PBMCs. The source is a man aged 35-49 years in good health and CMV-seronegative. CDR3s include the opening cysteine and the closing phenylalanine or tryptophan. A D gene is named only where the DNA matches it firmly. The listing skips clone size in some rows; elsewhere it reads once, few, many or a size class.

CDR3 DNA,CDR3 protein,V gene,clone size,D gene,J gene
TGTGCCAGTCAAACGCATCGGGCGGGATTGGGAGAGCAGTACTTC,CASQTHRAGLGEQYF,TRBV28,NA,NA,TRBJ2-7
TGTGCCAGCAGCTCAGGGGGGTCGGGAAACACCATATATTTT,CASSSGGSGNTIYF,TRBV11-2,NA,TRBD1,TRBJ1-3
TGTGCCACTGAGCCGGACAGGGGTGGGCCCAATGAGCAGTTCTTC,CATEPDRGGPNEQFF,TRBV15,NA,TRBD1,TRBJ2-1
TGTGCCAGCAGTGAATTTACCGGGACAGGGGTTTACAATGAGCAGTTCTTC,CASSEFTGTGVYNEQFF,TRBV25-1,NA,TRBD1,TRBJ2-1
TGTGCCAGCAGTGGCAGGGGGGCTTTAGAAAAACTGTTTTTT,CASSGRGALEKLFF,TRBV6-1,NA,TRBD1,TRBJ1-4
TGTGCCATCAGTGAGCCGACAGGGGGCCGAAGCAATCAGCCCCAGCATTTT,CAISEPTGGRSNQPQHF,TRBV10-3,NA,TRBD1,TRBJ1-5
TGTGCCAGCAGCTTCTCGACAGGGGCGGGAACTGAAGCTTTCTTT,CASSFSTGAGTEAFF,TRBV5-6,NA,TRBD1,TRBJ1-1
TGCGCCAGCAGTGAGTCTACAGGGGACTGCTATAGCAATCAGCCCCAGCATTTT,CASSESTGDCYSNQPQHF,TRBV10-1,NA,TRBD1,TRBJ1-5
TGTGCTAGCAGCTTAGGTGCTAGCGGGGTGTACGAGCAGTACTTC,CASSLGASGVYEQYF,TRBV7-7,NA,TRBD2,TRBJ2-7
TGTGCCAGCAGCTTCCCCCGGGGTGCGGACGGGCCTGGAAACACCATATATTTT,CASSFPRGADGPGNTIYF,TRBV5-4,once,NA,TRBJ1-3
TGTGCCAGCAGTGACCCACTAGCCCTGAATGGGGCAGATACGCAGTATTTT,CASSDPLALNGADTQYF,TRBV25-1,NA,NA,TRBJ2-3
TGTGCCAGCAGTTTCAACGCAGGACTCTACGAGCAGTACTTC,CASSFNAGLYEQYF,TRBV7-2,NA,NA,TRBJ2-7
TGTGCCAGCAGCCAAGCTCATTACGGGTACAATGAGCAGTTCTTC,CASSQAHYGYNEQFF,TRBV4-2,NA,NA,TRBJ2-1
TGCAGCGGGGGGGGGCCGGGAGATACGCAGTATTTT,CSGGGPGDTQYF,TRBV29-1,NA,NA,TRBJ2-3
TGTGCCAGTAGTATCGGACAGTCGAGCAATCAGCCCCAGCATTTT,CASSIGQSSNQPQHF,TRBV19,NA,NA,TRBJ1-5
TGTGCCAGCAGCGGGACAGGGGGCGCGAGCCGACTGGAACTGTTTTTT,CASSGTGGASRLELFF,TRBV2,NA,TRBD1,TRBJ1-4
TGCAGCGTTCAAGGACTAGGGGCGGAGCAGTACTTC,CSVQGLGAEQYF,TRBV29-1,few,TRBD2,TRBJ2-7
TGTGCCAGCAGCTGGGGGACTAGCGGGGTGTACAATGAGCAGTTCTTC,CASSWGTSGVYNEQFF,TRBV7-9,NA,TRBD2,TRBJ2-1
TGTGCCAGCAGCGAACGGACTAGCGGGGGTCTCCTCAATGAGCAGTTCTTC,CASSERTSGGLLNEQFF,TRBV9,NA,TRBD2,TRBJ2-1
TGTGCCAGCAGTTTAGTCGGACTAGCGGGGGGCGATGAGCAGTTCTTC,CASSLVGLAGGDEQFF,TRBV28,NA,TRBD2,TRBJ2-1
TGTGCCTGGACTCTAGCCGGCTCGACTTACGAGCAGTACTTC,CAWTLAGSTYEQYF,TRBV30,NA,NA,TRBJ2-7
TGTGCCAGCAGTTTTCCTAGCTACAATGAGCAGTTCTTC,CASSFPSYNEQFF,TRBV27,NA,NA,TRBJ2-1
TGTGCCAGCAGCTTGTCTTGGGACATGAACACTGAAGCTTTCTTT,CASSLSWDMNTEAFF,TRBV5-5,NA,NA,TRBJ1-1
TGCGCCAGCAGCCCCGGGGACAGGGGTCCCTATGAGCAGTTCTTC,CASSPGDRGPYEQFF,TRBV4-3,NA,TRBD1,TRBJ2-1
TGCGCCAGCAGCCAAGACTGGGGGGCCTACGAGCAGTACTTC,CASSQDWGAYEQYF,TRBV4-3,NA,NA,TRBJ2-7
TGTGCCAGCAGCTTCTTCGCTAGCGGGGTTCCAGATACGCAGTATTTT,CASSFFASGVPDTQYF,TRBV7-9,NA,TRBD2,TRBJ2-3
TGCGCCAGCAGCTTGGTCCTGGGCACGAACACTGAAGCTTTCTTT,CASSLVLGTNTEAFF,TRBV5-1,NA,NA,TRBJ1-1
TGTGCCAGCAGCTTAGAGCACAGCAATCAGCCCCAGCATTTT,CASSLEHSNQPQHF,TRBV7-2,NA,NA,TRBJ1-5
TGCGCCAGCAGCCAAGATGGAGTCCCGACTAGCGGGAATCCTGTGTACAATGAGCAGTTCTTC,CASSQDGVPTSGNPVYNEQFF,TRBV4-3,NA,TRBD2,TRBJ2-1
TGCGCCAGCAGCTTCTATAGCGGGGGCTACAATGAGCAGTTCTTC,CASSFYSGGYNEQFF,TRBV5-1,NA,TRBD2,TRBJ2-1
TGTGCTAGTGGTTTGCCCAGGGCGAACACTGAAGCTTTCTTT,CASGLPRANTEAFF,TRBV12-5,NA,NA,TRBJ1-1
TGTGCCAGCAGCTTAGGTTTCAGCTACAATGAGCAGTTCTTC,CASSLGFSYNEQFF,TRBV7-8,NA,NA,TRBJ2-1
TGCAGCGTTGCTAGAATGAACACTGAAGCTTTCTTT,CSVARMNTEAFF,TRBV29-1,NA,NA,TRBJ1-1
TGCAGCGTTGTGAGGGGGCAGGACGAGCAGTACTTC,CSVVRGQDEQYF,TRBV29-1,NA,TRBD1,TRBJ2-7
TGTGCCAGTAGTGGAGAACAGGGCCTCCCCAACAATGAGCAGTTCTTC,CASSGEQGLPNNEQFF,TRBV19,NA,NA,TRBJ2-1
TGTGCCAGCAGTCCCCCCGGGGGTGCCTACGAGCAGTACTTC,CASSPPGGAYEQYF,TRBV6-5,NA,NA,TRBJ2-7
TGTGCCAGCAGCTTGCGGCGGGAGGGAGAGACCCAGTACTTC,CASSLRREGETQYF,TRBV5-6,NA,TRBD2,TRBJ2-5
TGTGCCAGCAGCTCCCAGGGAATTAGTAGCACAGATACGCAGTATTTT,CASSSQGISSTDTQYF,TRBV11-2,NA,NA,TRBJ2-3
TGTGCCATCGGTGACAGCGAGTATGGCTACACCTTC,CAIGDSEYGYTF,TRBV10-3,NA,NA,TRBJ1-2
TGTGCCAGCAGCCTCCTACTGACTGGCGAGCAGTACTTC,CASSLLLTGEQYF,TRBV5-4,NA,NA,TRBJ2-7
TGTGCCAGCAGCGCACGGGACAGGGAGGCCTACGAGCAGTACTTC,CASSARDREAYEQYF,TRBV5-4,NA,TRBD1,TRBJ2-7
TGTGCCAGCAGCGTAGAATTAGCGAACACCGGGGAGCTGTTTTTT,CASSVELANTGELFF,TRBV9,NA,NA,TRBJ2-2
TGTGCCAGTAGGACATATAGCGGGGTAGAGGGGTTGCCTGAAGCTTTCTTT,CASRTYSGVEGLPEAFF,TRBV19,NA,NA,TRBJ1-1
TGTGCCAGCAGCCCTTGGGCGGGAGGGTGGTACGAGCAGTACTTC,CASSPWAGGWYEQYF,TRBV14,NA,TRBD2,TRBJ2-7
TGTGCCAGCAGTCGGAGGACAGGGGGCTATGGCTACACCTTC,CASSRRTGGYGYTF,TRBV6-5,NA,TRBD1,TRBJ1-2
TGTGCCAGCAGCTTGACAGGGGATGTGGAGACCCAGTACTTC,CASSLTGDVETQYF,TRBV5-5,NA,TRBD1,TRBJ2-5
TGTGCCAGTAGTAACAGGGGGCGGAATCAGCCCCAGCATTTT,CASSNRGRNQPQHF,TRBV19,few,TRBD1,TRBJ1-5
TGTGCCATCAGCCAAGGTGGGACTAGCGGGATCAATGAGCAGTTCTTC,CAISQGGTSGINEQFF,TRBV10-3,NA,TRBD2,TRBJ2-1
TGTGCCAGCAGCTTGGCGGGACAGGGACCCGGGGAGCTGTTTTTT,CASSLAGQGPGELFF,TRBV5-6,once,TRBD1,TRBJ2-2
TGTGCCAGCAGCTCGCAGGGGTACAATGAGCAGTTCTTC,CASSSQGYNEQFF,TRBV7-8,NA,NA,TRBJ2-1
TGTGCCAGTAGTATCCCACAGGGAGCAACTAATGAAAAACTGTTTTTT,CASSIPQGATNEKLFF,TRBV19,NA,NA,TRBJ1-4
TGTGCCAGCAGCCTCCCCCCAAGACAGGGGGCGAGGACTGAAGCTTTCTTT,CASSLPPRQGARTEAFF,TRBV11-3,once,TRBD1,TRBJ1-1
TGTGCCAGCAGTTACTCGCGTGGGGCCAACGTCCTGACTTTC,CASSYSRGANVLTF,TRBV6-5,NA,NA,TRBJ2-6
TGTGCCAGCACCAACAGGGGAAGCCCAGATACGCAGTATTTT,CASTNRGSPDTQYF,TRBV6-5,NA,TRBD1,TRBJ2-3